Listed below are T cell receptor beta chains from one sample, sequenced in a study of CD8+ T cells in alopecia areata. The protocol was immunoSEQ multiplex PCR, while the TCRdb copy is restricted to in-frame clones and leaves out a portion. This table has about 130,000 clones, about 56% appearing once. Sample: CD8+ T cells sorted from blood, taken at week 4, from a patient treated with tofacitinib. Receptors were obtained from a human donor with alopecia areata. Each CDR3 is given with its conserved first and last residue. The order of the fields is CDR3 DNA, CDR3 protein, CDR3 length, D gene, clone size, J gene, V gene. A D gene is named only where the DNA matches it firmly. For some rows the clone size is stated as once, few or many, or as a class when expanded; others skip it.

CDR3 DNA: TGTGCCTGGAGTGTACTCGGGACAGGGGAAGATACGCAGTATTTT
CDR3 protein: CAWSVLGTGEDTQYF
CDR3 length: 15
D gene: TRBD1
clone size: .
J gene: TRBJ2-3
V gene: TRBV30

CDR3 DNA: TGTGCCAGCAGCCACCGGACAGGAGAGGCTCCCCTCCACTTT
CDR3 protein: CASSHRTGEAPLHF
CDR3 length: 14
D gene: TRBD1
clone size: .
J gene: TRBJ1-6
V gene: TRBV13

CDR3 DNA: TGTGCCAGCAGTTCGGACGGACAGAACACTGAAGCTTTCTTT
CDR3 protein: CASSSDGQNTEAFF
CDR3 length: 14
D gene: .
clone size: .
J gene: TRBJ1-1
V gene: TRBV27

CDR3 DNA: TGTGCCAGCAGCTCAACCGGGACAGGGACCTACGAGCAGTACTTC
CDR3 protein: CASSSTGTGTYEQYF
CDR3 length: 15
D gene: TRBD1
clone size: .
J gene: TRBJ2-7
V gene: TRBV27

CDR3 DNA: TGTGCCACGTGGGGACAGGAGAACACTAATGAAGCTTTCTTT
CDR3 protein: CATWGQENTNEAFF
CDR3 length: 14
D gene: TRBD1
clone size: .
J gene: TRBJ1-1
V gene: TRBV15

CDR3 DNA: TGTGCCAGCAGCGGTGGGACAGGGGGCTACGAGCAGTACTTC
CDR3 protein: CASSGGTGGYEQYF
CDR3 length: 14
D gene: TRBD1
clone size: .
J gene: TRBJ2-7
V gene: TRBV9

CDR3 DNA: TGCGCCAGCAGCTCTACAGGGGAGTATGGCTACACCTTC
CDR3 protein: CASSSTGEYGYTF
CDR3 length: 13
D gene: TRBD1
clone size: .
J gene: TRBJ1-2
V gene: TRBV5-1

CDR3 DNA: TGTGCCTGGAGTACGGGGGACACTGAAGCTTTCTTT
CDR3 protein: CAWSTGDTEAFF
CDR3 length: 12
D gene: .
clone size: .
J gene: TRBJ1-1
V gene: TRBV30

CDR3 DNA: TGTGCCATCAGTGGGGAGGCGGGGGGCATCTACAATGAGCAGTTCTTC
CDR3 protein: CAISGEAGGIYNEQFF
CDR3 length: 16
D gene: TRBD2
clone size: .
J gene: TRBJ2-1
V gene: TRBV10-3

CDR3 DNA: TGTGCCAGCAGCTTAGAAGGCGGAGGGACCTACGAGCAGTACTTC
CDR3 protein: CASSLEGGGTYEQYF
CDR3 length: 15
D gene: .
clone size: .
J gene: TRBJ2-7
V gene: TRBV13

CDR3 DNA: TGTGCCAGCAGCGGCAGGGAGGGAGAGACCCAGTACTTC
CDR3 protein: CASSGREGETQYF
CDR3 length: 13
D gene: TRBD2
clone size: few
J gene: TRBJ2-5
V gene: TRBV7-9

CDR3 DNA: TGCGCCAGCAGCTACCTAGCGGGGGGGAGCTCCTACGAGCAGTACTTC
CDR3 protein: CASSYLAGGSSYEQYF
CDR3 length: 16
D gene: TRBD2
clone size: .
J gene: TRBJ2-7
V gene: TRBV4-1

CDR3 DNA: TGTGCCAGCAGCCCAGGCACAGGGTTCTACGAGCAGTACTTC
CDR3 protein: CASSPGTGFYEQYF
CDR3 length: 14
D gene: .
clone size: once
J gene: TRBJ2-7
V gene: TRBV5-6

CDR3 DNA: TGTGCCTGGGCCGGGACTTCCTACAATGAGCAGTTCTTC
CDR3 protein: CAWAGTSYNEQFF
CDR3 length: 13
D gene: .
clone size: .
J gene: TRBJ2-1
V gene: TRBV30

CDR3 DNA: TGTGCCAGCAGTGAAGCGGCCGGGGGCGGTAATTCACCCCTCCACTTT
CDR3 protein: CASSEAAGGGNSPLHF
CDR3 length: 16
D gene: .
clone size: few
J gene: TRBJ1-6
V gene: TRBV6-1

CDR3 DNA: TGTGCCAGCAGTTTATGGGATAGCTCCTACGAGCAGTACTTC
CDR3 protein: CASSLWDSSYEQYF
CDR3 length: 14
D gene: .
clone size: .
J gene: TRBJ2-7
V gene: TRBV27

CDR3 DNA: TGCGCCAGCAGCCAAGATCAGGCGAACACCGGGGAGCTGTTTTTT
CDR3 protein: CASSQDQANTGELFF
CDR3 length: 15
D gene: .
clone size: .
J gene: TRBJ2-2
V gene: TRBV4-1

CDR3 DNA: TGCAGCGTCTCCATCCGGGACGGTAACTATGGCTACACCTTC
CDR3 protein: CSVSIRDGNYGYTF
CDR3 length: 14
D gene: .
clone size: .
J gene: TRBJ1-2
V gene: TRBV29-1

CDR3 DNA: TGTGCCACCACCCAGTGGGCATTTAGTCGGGACAATGAGCAGTTCTTC
CDR3 protein: CATTQWAFSRDNEQFF
CDR3 length: 16
D gene: .
clone size: .
J gene: TRBJ2-1
V gene: TRBV2

CDR3 DNA: TGCAGCGTTGAGCGAGACGAGGGAGGCTACACCTTC
CDR3 protein: CSVERDEGGYTF
CDR3 length: 12
D gene: .
clone size: few
J gene: TRBJ1-2
V gene: TRBV29-1

CDR3 DNA: TGTGCCAGCAGCTTGGCCTTAGCAGCAGCCAAAAACATTCAGTACTTC
CDR3 protein: CASSLALAAAKNIQYF
CDR3 length: 16
D gene: .
clone size: few
J gene: TRBJ2-4
V gene: TRBV5-6

CDR3 DNA: TGTGCCAGCACTTTTACGACAGGGGGCTACGAGCAGTACTTC
CDR3 protein: CASTFTTGGYEQYF
CDR3 length: 14
D gene: TRBD1
clone size: few
J gene: TRBJ2-7
V gene: TRBV6-6

CDR3 DNA: TGCGCCAGCAGCCAAGGGGGGGGGTACACTGAAGCTTTCTTT
CDR3 protein: CASSQGGGYTEAFF
CDR3 length: 14
D gene: .
clone size: once
J gene: TRBJ1-1
V gene: TRBV4-1

CDR3 DNA: TGTGCCAGCAGCCCGGACGGGTTGAACACTGAAGCTTTCTTT
CDR3 protein: CASSPDGLNTEAFF
CDR3 length: 14
D gene: .
clone size: .
J gene: TRBJ1-1
V gene: TRBV5-6